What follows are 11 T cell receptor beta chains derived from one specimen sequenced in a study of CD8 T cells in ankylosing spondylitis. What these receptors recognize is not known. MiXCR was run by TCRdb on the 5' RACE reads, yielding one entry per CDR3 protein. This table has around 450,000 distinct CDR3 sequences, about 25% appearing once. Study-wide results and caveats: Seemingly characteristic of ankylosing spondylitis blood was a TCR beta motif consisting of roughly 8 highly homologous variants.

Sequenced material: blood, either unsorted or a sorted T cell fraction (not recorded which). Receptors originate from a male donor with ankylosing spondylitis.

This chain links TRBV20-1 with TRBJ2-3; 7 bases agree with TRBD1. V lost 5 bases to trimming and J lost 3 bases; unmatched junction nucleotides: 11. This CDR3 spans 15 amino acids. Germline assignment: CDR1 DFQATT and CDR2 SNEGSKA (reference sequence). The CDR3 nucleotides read TGCAGTGCTCGACGACAGGGCCTCAGAACAGATACGCAGTATTTT. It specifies CSARRQGLRTDTQYF.

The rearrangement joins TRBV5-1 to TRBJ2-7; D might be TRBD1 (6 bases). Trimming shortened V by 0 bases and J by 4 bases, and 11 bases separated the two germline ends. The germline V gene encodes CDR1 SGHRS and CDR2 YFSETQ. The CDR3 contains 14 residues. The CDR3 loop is CASSLATDRYEQYF. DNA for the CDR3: TGCGCCAGCAGCTTGGCCACGGACAGATACGAGCAGTACTTC.

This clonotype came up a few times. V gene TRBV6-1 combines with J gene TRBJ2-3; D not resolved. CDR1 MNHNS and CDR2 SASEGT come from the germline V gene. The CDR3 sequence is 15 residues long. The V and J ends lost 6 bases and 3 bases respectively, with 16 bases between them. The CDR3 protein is CASSHPGIGTDTQYF. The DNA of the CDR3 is TGTGCCAGCAGCCACCCGGGTATAGGGACAGATACGCAGTATTTT.

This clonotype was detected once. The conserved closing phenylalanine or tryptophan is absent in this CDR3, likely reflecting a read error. CDR3 loop: CSASWGSGTGELFS. CDR3 nucleotides: TGCAGTGCTAGTTGGGGGAGTGGTACCGGGGAGCTGTTTTCT. This rearrangement joins TRBV20-1 to TRBJ2-2; D may be TRBD1 or TRBD2 (5 bases each). The germline V gene encodes CDR1 DFQATT and CDR2 SNEGSKA (reference sequence). The CDR3 extends over 14 amino acids. V was trimmed by 3 bases and J by 5 bases, leaving 13 bases between them.

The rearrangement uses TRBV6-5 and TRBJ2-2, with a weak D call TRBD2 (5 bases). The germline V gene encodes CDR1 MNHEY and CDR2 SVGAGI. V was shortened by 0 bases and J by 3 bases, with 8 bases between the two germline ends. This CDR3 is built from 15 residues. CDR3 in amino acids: CASSYSGADTGELFF. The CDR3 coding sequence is TGTGCCAGCAGTTACTCGGGAGCGGACACCGGGGAGCTGTTTTTT.

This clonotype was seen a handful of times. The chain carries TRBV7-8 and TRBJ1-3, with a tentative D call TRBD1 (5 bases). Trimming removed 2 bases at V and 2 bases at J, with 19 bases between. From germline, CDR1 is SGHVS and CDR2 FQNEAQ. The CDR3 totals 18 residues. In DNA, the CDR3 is TGTGCCAGCAGCTTAACTTCCCAGCAGGGCGCGACTGGAAACACCATATATTTT. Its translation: CASSLTSQQGATGNTIYF.

In nucleotides, the CDR3 is TGCGCCAGCAGTGTACTAGCTCCCTTTGGCGAGCAGTACGTC. Amino acid sequence: CASSVLAPFGEQYV. The gene calls are TRBV10-1 and TRBJ2-7, with D tentatively TRBD2 (6 bases). The CDR3 runs 14 residues. V was shortened by 4 bases and J by 6 bases, with 16 bases between the two germline ends. Germline V gene sequence: CDR1 WNHNN, CDR2 SYGVQD (reference sequence).

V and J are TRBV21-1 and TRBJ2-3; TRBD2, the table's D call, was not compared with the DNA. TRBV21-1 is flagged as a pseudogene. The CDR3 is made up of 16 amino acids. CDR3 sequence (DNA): TGTGCCAGCAGCGCCCCCGGGAGGGTTCTGGAAGATACGCAGTATTTT. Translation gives CASSAPGRVLEDTQYF.

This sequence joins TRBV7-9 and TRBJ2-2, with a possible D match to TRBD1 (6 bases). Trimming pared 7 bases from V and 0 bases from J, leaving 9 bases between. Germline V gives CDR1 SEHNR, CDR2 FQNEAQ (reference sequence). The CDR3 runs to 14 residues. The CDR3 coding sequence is TGTGCCAGCAAACAGGGATCGAACACCGGGGAGCTGTTTTTT. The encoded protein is CASKQGSNTGELFF. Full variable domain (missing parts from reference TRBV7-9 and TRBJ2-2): DTGVSQNPRHKITKRGQNVTFRCDPISEHNRLYWYRQTLGQGPEFLTYFQNEAQLEKSRLLSDRFSAERPKGSFSTLEIQRTEQGDSAMYLCASKQGSNTGELFFGEGSRLTVL.

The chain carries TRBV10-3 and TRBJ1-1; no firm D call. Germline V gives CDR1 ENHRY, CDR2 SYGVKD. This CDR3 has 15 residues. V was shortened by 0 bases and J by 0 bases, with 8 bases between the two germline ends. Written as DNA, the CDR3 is TGTGCCATCAGTGAGTCGAGTGGGGTGAACACTGAAGCTTTCTTT. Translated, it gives CAISESSGVNTEAFF.

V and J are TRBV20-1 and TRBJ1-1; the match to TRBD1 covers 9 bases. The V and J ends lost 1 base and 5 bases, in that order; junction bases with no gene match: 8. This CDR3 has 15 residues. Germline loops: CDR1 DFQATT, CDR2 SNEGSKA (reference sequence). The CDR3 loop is CSARVQTGGWTEAFF. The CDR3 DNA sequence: TGCAGTGCTAGAGTACAGACAGGGGGGTGGACTGAAGCTTTCTTT.